The present entry profiles one T cell receptor beta chain with its context. This sample was included in a study of blood T cell repertoires in COVID-19. Turning to the study itself: COVID-19 samples collected from the United States, Italy and Spain covered acute and convalescent phases. In each case, the material was cDNA or gDNA derived from T cells, B-cell-depleted T cells, or PBMCs.

The method was immunoSEQ multiplex PCR; TCRdb's version includes in-frame clones alone and lacks a portion of them. The table lists tens of thousands of clones, about 85% of them singletons. The TCR was taken from a human donor in a cohort sampled during active COVID-19. Specimen: peripheral blood.

The DNA of the CDR3 is TGTGCCAGCAGTGACAACTTGAACACTGAAGCTTTCTTT. Residues: CASSDNLNTEAFF. The chain recombines TRBV2 with TRBJ1-1; D is uncertain. The ends were cut back, 3 bases at V and 0 bases at J, with 5 bases in the middle. There are 13 residues in the CDR3. Germline CDR1 SNHLY, CDR2 FYNNEI.